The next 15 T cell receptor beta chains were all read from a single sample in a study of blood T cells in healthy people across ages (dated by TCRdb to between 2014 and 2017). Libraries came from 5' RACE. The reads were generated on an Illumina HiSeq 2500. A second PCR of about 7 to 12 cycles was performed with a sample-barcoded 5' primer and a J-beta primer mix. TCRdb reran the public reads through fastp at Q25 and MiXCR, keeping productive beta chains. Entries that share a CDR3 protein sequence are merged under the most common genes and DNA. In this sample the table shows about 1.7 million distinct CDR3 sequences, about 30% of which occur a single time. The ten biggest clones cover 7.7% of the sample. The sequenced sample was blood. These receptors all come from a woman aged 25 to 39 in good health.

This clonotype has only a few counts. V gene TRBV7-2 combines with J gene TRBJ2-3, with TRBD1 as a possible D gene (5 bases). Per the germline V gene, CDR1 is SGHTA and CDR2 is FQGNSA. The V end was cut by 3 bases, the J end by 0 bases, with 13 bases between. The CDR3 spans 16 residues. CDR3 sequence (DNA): TGTGCCAGCAGCTTCACGACAGTCTCTAGCACAGATACGCAGTATTTT. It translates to CASSFTTVSSTDTQYF.

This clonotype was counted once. CDR3 bases: TGTGCCAGCAGCTTAGTAGGTGACAGGGAGGGCGAGCAGTACTTC. This codes for CASSLVGDREGEQYF. The J gene is TRBJ2-1, the V gene TRBV11-2; D is possibly TRBD1 or TRBD2 (7 bases each). Gene TRBJ2-7 matches the end of the DNA better, so the J call may be wrong. Germline V gene sequence: CDR1 SGHAT, CDR2 FQNNGV. The CDR3 consists of 15 residues.

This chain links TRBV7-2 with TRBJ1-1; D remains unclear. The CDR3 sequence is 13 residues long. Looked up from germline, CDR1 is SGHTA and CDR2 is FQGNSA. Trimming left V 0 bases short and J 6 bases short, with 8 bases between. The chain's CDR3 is CASSLALTAEAFF. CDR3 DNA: TGTGCCAGCAGCTTAGCTTTGACGGCTGAAGCTTTCTTT.

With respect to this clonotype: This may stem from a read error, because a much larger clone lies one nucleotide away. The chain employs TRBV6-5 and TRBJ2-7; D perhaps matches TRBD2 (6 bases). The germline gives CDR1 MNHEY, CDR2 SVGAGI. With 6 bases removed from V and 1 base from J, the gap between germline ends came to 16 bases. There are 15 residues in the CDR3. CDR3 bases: TGTGCCAGCAGCTGCGAGGAGGGGCCTTCCTACGAGCAGTACTTC. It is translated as CASSCEEGPSYEQYF.

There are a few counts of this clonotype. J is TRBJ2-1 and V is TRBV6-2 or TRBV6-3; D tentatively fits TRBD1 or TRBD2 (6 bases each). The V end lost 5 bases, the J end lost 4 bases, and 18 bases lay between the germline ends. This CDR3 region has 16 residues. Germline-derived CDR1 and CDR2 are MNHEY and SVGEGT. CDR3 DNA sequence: TGTGCCAGCAGTCTCCTTGGCCAGGGGACTTACAATGAGCAGTTCTTC. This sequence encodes CASSLLGQGTYNEQFF.

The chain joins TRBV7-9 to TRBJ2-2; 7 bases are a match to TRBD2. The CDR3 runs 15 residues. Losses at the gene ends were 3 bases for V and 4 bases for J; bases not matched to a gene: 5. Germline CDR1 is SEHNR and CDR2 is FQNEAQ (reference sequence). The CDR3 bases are TGTGCCAGCAGCTTCGTGGGGGGGATCACCGGGGAGCTGTTTTTT. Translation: CASSFVGGITGELFF.

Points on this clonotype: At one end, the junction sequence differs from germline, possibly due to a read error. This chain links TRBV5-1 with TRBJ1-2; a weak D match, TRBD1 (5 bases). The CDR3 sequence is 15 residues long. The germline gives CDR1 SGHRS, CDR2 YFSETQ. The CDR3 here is CTSSANSGKNYGYTF. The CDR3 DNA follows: TGCACCAGCAGCGCCAATTCAGGGAAGAACTATGGCTACACCTTC.

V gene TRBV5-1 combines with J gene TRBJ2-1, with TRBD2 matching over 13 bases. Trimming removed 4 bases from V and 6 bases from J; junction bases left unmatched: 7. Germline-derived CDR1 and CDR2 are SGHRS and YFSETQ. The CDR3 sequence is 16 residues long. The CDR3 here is CASSPTSGGAPNEQFF. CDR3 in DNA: TGCGCCAGCAGCCCAACTAGCGGGGGGGCTCCCAATGAGCAGTTCTTC.

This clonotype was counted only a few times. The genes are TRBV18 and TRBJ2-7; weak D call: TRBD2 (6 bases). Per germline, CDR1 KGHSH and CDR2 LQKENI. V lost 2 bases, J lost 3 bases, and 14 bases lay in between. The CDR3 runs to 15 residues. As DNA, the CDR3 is TGTGCCAGCTCACCAATGGAGGGAACCCGCTACGAGCAGTACTTC. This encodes CASSPMEGTRYEQYF. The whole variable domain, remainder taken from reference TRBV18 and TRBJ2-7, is NAGVMQNPRHLVRRRGQEARLRCSPMKGHSHVYWYRQLPEEGLKFMVYLQKENIIDESGMPKERFSAEFPKEGPSILRIQQVVRGDSAAYFCASSPMEGTRYEQYFGPGTRLTVT.

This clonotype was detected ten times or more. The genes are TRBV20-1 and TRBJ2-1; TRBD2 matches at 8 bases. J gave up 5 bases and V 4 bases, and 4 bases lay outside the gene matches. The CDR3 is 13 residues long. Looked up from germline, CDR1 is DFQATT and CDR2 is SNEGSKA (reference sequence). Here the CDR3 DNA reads TGCAGTGCTATATCAGCGGGGGACAATGAGCAGTTCTTC. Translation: CSAISAGDNEQFF.

CDR3 nucleotide sequence: TGTGCCACCAGTGATTTGCCCTCCTCGCCGACAGGGAGGTCCTACGAGCAGTACTTC. It specifies CATSDLPSSPTGRSYEQYF. J is TRBJ2-7 and V is TRBV24-1; tentative D call: TRBD1 (7 bases). The CDR3 contains 19 residues. Trimming left V 0 bases short and J 1 base short, with 21 bases between. CDR1 and CDR2 from the germline V gene are KGHDR and SFDVKD.

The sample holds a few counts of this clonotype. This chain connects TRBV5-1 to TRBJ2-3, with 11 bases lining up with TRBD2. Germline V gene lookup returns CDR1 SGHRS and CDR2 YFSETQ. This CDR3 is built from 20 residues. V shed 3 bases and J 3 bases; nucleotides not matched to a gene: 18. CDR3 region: CASSSPPLAGGRGRTDTQYF. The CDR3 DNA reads TGCGCCAGCAGCTCTCCCCCGCTAGCGGGGGGCCGGGGTAGAACAGATACGCAGTATTTT.

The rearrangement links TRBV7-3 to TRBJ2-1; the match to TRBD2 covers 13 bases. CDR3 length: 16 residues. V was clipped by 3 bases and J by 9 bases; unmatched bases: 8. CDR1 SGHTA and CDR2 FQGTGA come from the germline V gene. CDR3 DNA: TGTGCCAGCAGCTTTACTAGCGGGGGGGCTAACGGTGAGCAGTTCTTC. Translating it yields CASSFTSGGANGEQFF. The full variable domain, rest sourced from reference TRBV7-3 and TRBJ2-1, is GAGVSQTPSNKVTEKGKYVELRCDPISGHTALYWYRQSLGQGPEFLIYFQGTGAADDSGLPNDRFFAVRPEGSVSTLKIQRTERGDSAVYLCASSFTSGGANGEQFFGPGTRLTVL.

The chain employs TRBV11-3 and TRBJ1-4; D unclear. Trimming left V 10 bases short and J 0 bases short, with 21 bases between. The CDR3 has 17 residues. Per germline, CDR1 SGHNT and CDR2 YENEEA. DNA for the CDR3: TGTGCCAACGGATCGACGAGACTAAAGTCAACTAATGAAAAACTGTTTTTT. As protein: CANGSTRLKSTNEKLFF. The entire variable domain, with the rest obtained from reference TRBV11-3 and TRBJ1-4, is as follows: EAGVVQSPRYKIIEKKQPVAFWCNPISGHNTLYWYLQNLGQGPELLIRYENEEAVDDSQLPKDRFSAERLKGVDSTLKIQPAELGDSAVYLCANGSTRLKSTNEKLFFGSGTQLSVL.

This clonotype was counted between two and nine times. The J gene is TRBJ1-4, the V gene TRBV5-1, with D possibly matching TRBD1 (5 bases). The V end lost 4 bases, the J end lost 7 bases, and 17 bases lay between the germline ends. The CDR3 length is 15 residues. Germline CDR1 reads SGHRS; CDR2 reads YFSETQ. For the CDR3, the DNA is TGCGCCAGCAGCGACCCGGGGGTATTGACTGAAAAACTGTTTTTT. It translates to CASSDPGVLTEKLFF.